This T cell receptor (beta chain) comes out of a study of cytomegalovirus exposure and HLA in healthy donors. Study-wide background: Among the approximately 400 genotyped donors, 65% to 85% were placed in the Caucasian-associated ancestry cluster.

13 Jbeta primers and 60 Vbeta primers were used for the PCR. Generated by immunoSEQ multiplex PCR, the TCRdb table keeps only in-frame clones and is missing some. In the table there are around 120,000 clones, approximately 68% of which are singletons. The V segment lost 5 bases and the J segment 4 bases; nucleotides outside the gene matches: 9. Germline-derived CDR1 and CDR2 are MNHNS and SASEGT. This CDR3 has 15 amino acids. In regard to this clone: Antigen: not known.

Study results and limitations: A link between a missense DCLRE1C variant and TCR beta V- and J-gene trimming emerged from a later analysis. According to an earlier analysis, most TCR beta V segments yielded productive rearrangements about 87% or about 30% of the time. A later analysis reportedly found fewer N-insertions in an Asian-associated ancestry cluster than the roughly 670-donor mean.

This receptor was taken from a man aged 25 to 45 in good health and CMV-seropositive. V and J are TRBV6-1 and TRBJ2-5; TRBD2 matches at 8 bases. Sequencing was performed on PBMCs. The CDR3 nucleotides read TGTGCCAGCAGTTCGGCGGGGGGCTCCCCAGAGACCCAGTACTTC. Encoded protein: CASSSAGGSPETQYF.